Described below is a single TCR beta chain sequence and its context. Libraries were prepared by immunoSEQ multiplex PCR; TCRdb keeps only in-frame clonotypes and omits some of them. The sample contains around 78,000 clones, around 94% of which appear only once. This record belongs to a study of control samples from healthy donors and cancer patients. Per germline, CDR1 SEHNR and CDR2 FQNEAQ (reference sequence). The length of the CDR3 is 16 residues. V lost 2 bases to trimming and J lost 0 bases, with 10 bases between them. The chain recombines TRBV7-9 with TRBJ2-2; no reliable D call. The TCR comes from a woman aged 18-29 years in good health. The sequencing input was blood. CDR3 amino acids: CASSLFLNANTGELFF. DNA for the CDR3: TGTGCCAGCAGCTTATTCCTGAACGCGAACACCGGGGAGCTGTTTTTT.